Below, 28 T cell receptor beta chains from the same sample are listed, as sequenced in a study of metastatic and nonmetastatic thyroid tumors. Patients had received no treatment of any kind before thyroid surgery. TCRdb ran MiXCR on the PCR reads. The repertoire has about 52,000 clones, 17% of them found once; the top ten carry about 3%. Specimen: blood. The receptors here all came from a female donor with papillary thyroid cancer or a benign thyroid nodule (not recorded which). Some clones in this sample may be carry-over from other donors' samples.

This clone occurred a few times. It is likely a read error, because the conserved phenylalanine at the end of the CDR3 is missing. CDR3 loop: CASVGSGSNVQYL. The DNA of the CDR3 is TGTGCCAGCGTTGGCAGCGGGAGCAACGTGCAGTACTTA. This chain links TRBV6-5 with TRBJ2-7, with 8 bases fitting TRBD2. Per germline, CDR1 MNHEY and CDR2 SVGAGI. Losses at the gene ends were 8 bases for V and 9 bases for J; bases not matched to a gene: 12. The CDR3 has 13 residues.

As to this clone: This may stem from a read error, because a much larger clone lies one nucleotide away. Other DNA sequences in the sample encode the same CDR3. CDR3 region: CASSQEEGPTPFGQFF. CDR3 coding DNA: TGTGCCAGCAGCCAAGAGGAGGGACCTACCCCGTTCGGGCAGTTCTTC. The J gene is TRBJ2-1, the V gene TRBV4-2; tentatively, D is TRBD2 (6 bases). CDR3 size: 16 residues. Germline lookup yields CDR1 LGHNA and CDR2 YNFKEQ. Trimming cost V 0 bases and J 12 bases, with 21 bases left between them.

Note on this clone: An end of the junction differs from the germline gene, which may be a read error. The J gene is TRBJ2-7, the V gene TRBV2; the D gene is possibly TRBD2 (5 bases). This CDR3 is built from 13 residues. The germline CDR1 and CDR2 sequences are SNHLY and FYNNEI. The CDR3 sequence: CASSQELGDEKYF. CDR3 sequence (DNA): TGTGCCAGCAGCCAAGAACTAGGCGACGAGAAGTACTTC.

Many counts were recorded for this clone. V is TRBV28 and J is TRBJ1-1; unclear D gene. CDR1 is MDHEN, CDR2 SYDVKM, per germline. V shed 2 bases and J shed 1 base, with 11 bases lying between them. The CDR3 totals 15 residues. CDR3 in amino acids: CASSLPATENTEAFF. CDR3 DNA: TGTGCCAGCAGTTTACCCGCAACAGAGAACACTGAAGCTTTCTTT.

This clone was observed many times. The J gene is TRBJ2-1, the V gene TRBV18, with D possibly TRBD2 on 5 matching bases. This CDR3 region has 12 residues. Germline CDR1 reads KGHSH; CDR2 reads LQKENI. Trimming cost V 5 bases and J 10 bases, with 12 bases left between them. The CDR3 here is CASSERMGEQFF. CDR3 sequence (DNA): TGTGCCAGCTCAGAGCGGATGGGCGAGCAGTTCTTC.

This clone was detected many times. This CDR3 is CASSLYRGNTEAFF. The CDR3 region has the DNA TGTGCCAGCAGCTTATACAGGGGGAACACTGAAGCTTTCTTT. V gene TRBV7-2 combines with J gene TRBJ1-1; 7 bases align to TRBD1. The J segment lost 1 base and the V segment lost 2 bases, leaving 1 base of the junction unmatched. Germline V CDR1 and CDR2: SGHTA, FQGNSA. The CDR3 runs 14 residues.

The genes are TRBV6-5 and TRBJ1-2; TRBD1 matches at 8 bases. The germline CDR1 and CDR2 sequences are MNHEY and SVGAGI. The junction had 10 bases not matched to a gene; V was cut back by 2 bases and J by 8 bases. CDR3 length: 15 amino acids. The CDR3 DNA sequence: TGTGCCAGCAGTTACCGCACAGGGGGTCGTTACGGCTACACCTTC. Its protein product is CASSYRTGGRYGYTF.

This clone was seen ten or more times. The V gene is TRBV4-1, the J gene TRBJ2-3; D uncertain. Trimming took off 3 bases at V and 3 bases at J, with 7 bases between the two ends. This CDR3 region has 13 residues. The V gene's germline CDR1 is MGHRA and CDR2 YSYEKL. Here the CDR3 reads CASSHPMTDTQYF. The CDR3, as DNA: TGCGCCAGCAGCCACCCTATGACAGATACGCAGTATTTT.

To note about this clone: Sequence at one end of the junction differs from germline and may be a read error. The V gene is TRBV20-1, the J gene TRBJ2-1, with 11 bases identical to TRBD2. This CDR3 is built from 17 residues. Germline V gene lookup returns CDR1 DFQATT and CDR2 SNEGSKA (reference sequence). CDR3 coding DNA: TGTAGTGCTAGAAATATATGGACTAGCGGGTGCAACAATGAGCAGTTCTTC. Its protein is CSARNIWTSGCNNEQFF.

This clone was recorded at least ten times. This may be a read error, as it is one base from a much larger clone. Here the CDR3 reads CASSFSHLSTEAFF. The DNA of the CDR3 is TGTGCCAGCAGTTTTAGTCACTTGAGCACTGAAGCTTTCTTT. The chain combines TRBV6-5 with TRBJ1-1; no firm D call. The ends were cut back, 4 bases at V and 4 bases at J, with 13 bases in the middle. This CDR3 has 14 residues. Germline lookup yields CDR1 MNHEY and CDR2 SVGAGI.

This clone was observed many times. CDR3 region: CASSQGQGYYEQYF. In DNA, the CDR3 is TGTGCCAGCAGCCAAGGTCAGGGGTACTACGAGCAGTACTTC. The chain combines TRBV3-1 with TRBJ2-7; tentative D call: TRBD1 (6 bases). The germline V gene has CDR1 LGHDT and CDR2 YNNKEL (reference sequence). The CDR3 has 14 residues. With 1 base removed from V and 3 bases from J, the gap between germline ends came to 10 bases.

On this clone itself: Without the conserved terminal phenylalanine or tryptophan, this CDR3 likely stems from a read error. The chain couples TRBV20-1 to TRBJ2-7; D possibly corresponds to TRBD2 (5 bases). There are 13 residues in the CDR3. Germline assignment: CDR1 DFQATT and CDR2 SNEGSKA (reference sequence). Trimming removed 7 bases at V and 0 bases at J, with 13 bases between. CDR3 sequence: CSDSWTPSYEQYL. CDR3 coding DNA: TGCAGTGATAGCTGGACTCCCTCCTACGAGCAGTACTTA.

V and J are TRBV30 and TRBJ2-1; D is ambiguous. The CDR3 spans 12 residues. Germline V gene sequence: CDR1 GTSNPN, CDR2 SVGIG (reference sequence). V lost 2 bases and J lost 9, with 11 bases in between. In DNA form, the CDR3 reads TGTGCCTGGAGTTTCGGGTACGGTGAGCAGTTCTTC. This codes for CAWSFGYGEQFF.

This clone was seen at least ten times. This chain uses TRBV7-3 with TRBJ2-1; D gene unclear. Germline V gene lookup returns CDR1 SGHTA and CDR2 FQGTGA. V dropped 0 bases and J dropped 7 bases, with 7 bases sitting between them. This CDR3 has 13 residues. CDR3 amino acids: CASSLTLSNEQFF. For the CDR3, the DNA is TGTGCCAGCAGCTTAACATTATCGAATGAGCAGTTCTTC.

This clone was counted only a few times. Compared with germline, one end of the junction differs, possibly owing to a read error. The rearrangement uses TRBV27 and TRBJ1-2; tentative D call: TRBD1 (6 bases). Germline V lookup: CDR1 MNHEY, CDR2 SMNVEV (reference sequence). The CDR3 runs 15 residues. CDR3 loop: CASSVGTGPDYGHTF. The DNA of the CDR3 is TGTGCCAGCAGTGTCGGAACAGGGCCAGACTATGGCCACACCTTC.

The genes are TRBV14 and TRBJ2-7, with TRBD2 as a possible D gene (6 bases). In germline, CDR1 is SGHDN, CDR2 FVKESK. This CDR3 has 17 residues. Deletions cut 4 bases from V and 3 bases from J, with 22 bases between. Here the CDR3 reads CASSPWVLGSGNYEQYF. CDR3 in DNA: TGTGCCAGCAGCCCGTGGGTGTTGGGTAGCGGTAACTACGAGCAGTACTTC.

This clone came up many times. The chain links TRBV7-3 to TRBJ2-7; 8 bases fit TRBD2. J lost 6 bases, V lost 2 bases, and 15 bases had no gene match. The CDR3 length is 17 residues. The germline V gene has CDR1 SGHTA and CDR2 FQGTGA. The DNA of the CDR3 is TGTGCCAGCAGCTTAGCTATTCCCGGGACTAGTGGCTCCGAGCAGTACTTC. Residues: CASSLAIPGTSGSEQYF.

This clone showed up many times. V is TRBV6-4 and J is TRBJ1-4; no definite D call. From germline, CDR1 is MRHNA and CDR2 SNTAGT. Trimming cost V 2 bases and J 6 bases, with 7 bases left between them. The CDR3 is 13 amino acids. CDR3 DNA: TGTGCCAGCAGTGACACTCGGGATGAAAAACTGTTTTTT. This translates into CASSDTRDEKLFF.

This clone was seen repeatedly, ten times or more. The chain links TRBV6-2 or TRBV6-3 to TRBJ2-2, with 8 positions matching TRBD1. V trimming: 2 bases; J trimming: 2 bases; junction bases outside the gene matches: 7. The germline gives CDR1 MNHEY, CDR2 SVGEGT. The CDR3 length is 17 residues. CDR3 nucleotide sequence: TGTGCCAGCAGTTACCCCACGGACAGGGAAAACACCGGGGAGCTGTTTTTT. It encodes CASSYPTDRENTGELFF.

V usage is TRBV7-8 and J usage is TRBJ2-1; D not certain. This CDR3 spans 14 amino acids. Germline CDR1 and CDR2: SGHVS and FQNEAQ. Trimming shortened V by 5 bases and J by 10 bases, and 18 bases separated the two germline ends. This CDR3 reads CASSQTRSGVEQFF. The CDR3 bases are TGTGCCAGCAGCCAGACTCGATCTGGTGTAGAGCAGTTCTTC.

This clone was recorded a few times. This chain uses TRBV10-3 with TRBJ1-2, with D possibly TRBD1 on 5 matching bases. CDR3 length: 13 amino acids. Trimming took off 6 bases at V and 9 bases at J, with 17 bases between the two ends. CDR1 is ENHRY, CDR2 SYGVKD, per germline. CDR3 amino acids: CAIRLDWRGRYTF. CDR3 coding DNA: TGTGCCATCAGGCTCGACTGGCGGGGACGCTACACCTTC.

This clone came up a few times. The chain is built from TRBV12-3 or TRBV12-4 and TRBJ2-7, with D possibly matching TRBD1 (6 bases). There are 15 residues in the CDR3. V was shortened by 6 bases and J by 3 bases, with 18 bases between the two germline ends. The CDR3 sequence is CASSRVGGQFYEQYF. The DNA of the CDR3 is TGTGCCAGCAGCCGGGTCGGTGGACAGTTCTACGAGCAGTACTTC.

This chain joins TRBV10-1 and TRBJ2-1; 7 bases line up with TRBD2. This CDR3 is built from 12 residues. Per germline, CDR1 WNHNN and CDR2 SYGVQD (reference sequence). V was pared by 7 bases and J by 6 bases, with 3 bases of the junction left unmatched. CDR3 residues: CASKREGNEQFF. The CDR3 region has the DNA TGCGCCAGCAAGAGGGAGGGCAATGAGCAGTTCTTC.

This clone was counted many times. CDR3 sequence (DNA): TGTGCCAGCAGCCAAACGACTAGCCCTGAGCAGTTCTTC. Amino acids: CASSQTTSPEQFF. The J gene is TRBJ2-1, the V gene TRBV3-1, with 7 bases matching TRBD2. Germline CDR1 is LGHDT and CDR2 is YNNKEL (reference sequence). Trimming removed 2 bases from V and 9 bases from J; junction bases left unmatched: 4. The CDR3 runs to 13 residues.

At least ten counts were recorded for this clone. The chain recombines TRBV9 with TRBJ2-7, with TRBD1 identical over 12 bases. The trim removed 4 bases at V and 3 bases at J, leaving 5 bases unmatched. This CDR3 is 15 amino acids long. Per the germline V gene, CDR1 is SGDLS and CDR2 is YYNGEE. The CDR3 region has the DNA TGTGCCAGCAGCCTTGGGACAGGGGGCCTCTACGAGCAGTACTTC. Translated, it gives CASSLGTGGLYEQYF.

The chain uses TRBV18 and TRBJ2-7; 7 bases match TRBD1. The V gene end was trimmed by 4 bases and the J gene end by 4 bases; junction bases not matched to a gene: 4. Germline V gene sequence: CDR1 KGHSH, CDR2 LQKENI. The CDR3 has 13 amino acids. The CDR3 DNA sequence: TGTGCCAGCTCACGAAGCAGGGGGTACGAGCAGTACTTC. It yields the protein CASSRSRGYEQYF.

The genes are TRBV6-1 and TRBJ1-3; D is undetermined. CDR3 size: 13 residues. V was shortened by 6 bases and J by 4 bases, with 10 bases between the two germline ends. Germline V gene lookup returns CDR1 MNHNS and CDR2 SASEGT. The CDR3 DNA follows: TGTGCCAGCAGCCAACTTCAGGGAAACACCATATATTTT. It translates to CASSQLQGNTIYF.

This clone was detected many times. The chain has TRBV27 and TRBJ2-3, with D hard to call. CDR3 length: 13 amino acids. Trimming left V 2 bases short and J 4 bases short, with 7 bases between. In germline, CDR1 is MNHEY, CDR2 SMNVEV (reference sequence). The CDR3 nucleotides are TGTGCCAGCAGTTTAAAGGTAGCAGATACGCAGTATTTT. Its translation: CASSLKVADTQYF.